This T cell receptor beta chain stems from a study of shared clonotypes between healthy human individuals. Once extracted for a subset, genomic DNA was divided evenly among several immunoSEQ plates. Clones were read by immunoSEQ multiplex PCR, and TCRdb kept only the in-frame ones, dropping some. The sample yields some 2 million clones, about 95% seen once. The ends were cut back, 3 bases at V and 8 bases at J, with 16 bases in the middle. Germline CDR1 and CDR2: SGHAT and FQNNGV. The CDR3 has 14 residues. Sequencing input: naive CD4+ T cells sorted from blood. Subset meaning: CD45RA+ positively selected. The gene calls are TRBV11-2 and TRBJ1-1; D possibly corresponds to TRBD1 (6 bases). The TCR originated in a man between 18 and 29 years old in good health. The CDR3 is CASSFWDTSGEAFF. The CDR3 coding sequence is TGTGCCAGCAGCTTCTGGGACACCTCTGGGGAAGCTTTCTTT.